Listed below are T cell receptor beta chains from one sample, sequenced in a study of post-analysis software for immune sequencing data. TCRdb used MiXCR to reprocess the PCR reads, holding one entry per CDR3 protein. This table has hundreds of thousands of distinct CDR3 sequences, around 40% appearing once. What was sequenced was blood. These TCRs come from a girl aged 10 to 17 with multiple sclerosis. Both conserved end residues are part of each CDR3. Each record gives: J gene, CDR3 length, D gene, clone size, V gene, CDR3 protein, CDR3 DNA. The D gene is left open where the match is weak. Expanded clones are given a class, and other clones once, few, many or no size at all.

j_call: TRBJ2-1
cdr3_length: 13
d_call: TRBD2
clone_size: once
v_call: TRBV12-3/TRBV12-4
cdr3_aa: CASSSSSGRTEFF
cdr3_nt: TGTGCCAGCAGTTCCTCTAGCGGGCGTACCGAGTTCTTC

j_call: TRBJ1-5
cdr3_length: 13
d_call: .
clone_size: .
v_call: TRBV12-3/TRBV12-4
cdr3_aa: CASSPRANQPQHF
cdr3_nt: TGTGCCAGCAGTCCCCGTGCTAATCAGCCCCAGCATTTT

j_call: TRBJ2-4
cdr3_length: 15
d_call: .
clone_size: .
v_call: TRBV7-2
cdr3_aa: CASSRPMALKNIQYF
cdr3_nt: TGTGCCAGCAGCCGCCCGATGGCCCTCAAAAACATTCAGTACTTC

j_call: TRBJ2-1
cdr3_length: 15
d_call: TRBD2
clone_size: .
v_call: TRBV12-3/TRBV12-4
cdr3_aa: CASSLGGLAGGEQFF
cdr3_nt: TGTGCCAGCAGTTTAGGCGGCCTAGCGGGAGGTGAGCAGTTCTTC

j_call: TRBJ2-3
cdr3_length: 15
d_call: TRBD2
clone_size: .
v_call: TRBV20-1
cdr3_aa: CSARASGGIEDTQYF
cdr3_nt: TGCAGTGCTAGAGCCAGCGGGGGGATTGAAGATACGCAGTATTTT

j_call: TRBJ1-4
cdr3_length: 14
d_call: .
clone_size: .
v_call: TRBV20-1
cdr3_aa: CSARVPIANEKLFF
cdr3_nt: TGCAGTGCTAGAGTCCCAATCGCTAATGAAAAACTGTTTTTT

j_call: TRBJ2-7
cdr3_length: 16
d_call: .
clone_size: once
v_call: TRBV5-1
cdr3_aa: CASSLTGGRGPYEQYF
cdr3_nt: TGCGCCAGCAGCTTGACCGGGGGCCGGGGTCCCTACGAGCAGTACTTC

j_call: TRBJ2-6
cdr3_length: 15
d_call: .
clone_size: few
v_call: TRBV7-6
cdr3_aa: CASRLQSSGANVLTF
cdr3_nt: TGTGCCAGCAGATTACAGAGCTCTGGGGCCAACGTCCTGACTTTC

j_call: TRBJ2-5
cdr3_length: 13
d_call: .
clone_size: .
v_call: TRBV12-3/TRBV12-4
cdr3_aa: CASSLALSGEQYF
cdr3_nt: TGTGCCAGCAGTTTGGCCCTCTCGGGAGAGCAGTACTTC

j_call: TRBJ2-5
cdr3_length: 13
d_call: .
clone_size: .
v_call: TRBV5-1
cdr3_aa: CASSPAQSETQYF
cdr3_nt: TGCGCCAGCAGCCCAGCCCAGAGCGAGACCCAGTACTTC

j_call: TRBJ2-1
cdr3_length: 16
d_call: TRBD1
clone_size: few
v_call: TRBV29-1
cdr3_aa: CSVDSPRTGGYNEQFF
cdr3_nt: TGCAGCGTTGACTCCCCCCGGACAGGGGGCTACAATGAGCAGTTCTTC

j_call: TRBJ1-4
cdr3_length: 15
d_call: TRBD1
clone_size: .
v_call: TRBV25-1
cdr3_aa: CASSDSGQGNEKLFF
cdr3_nt: TGTGCCAGCAGTGACTCGGGACAGGGTAATGAAAAACTGTTTTTT

j_call: TRBJ2-1
cdr3_length: 16
d_call: TRBD2
clone_size: .
v_call: TRBV5-1
cdr3_aa: CASSYGTSGGANEQFF
cdr3_nt: TGCGCCAGCAGCTACGGGACTAGCGGGGGGGCCAATGAGCAGTTCTTC

j_call: TRBJ1-6
cdr3_length: 20
d_call: TRBD1
clone_size: .
v_call: TRBV6-1
cdr3_aa: CASSPIRRTGRLVKNSPLHF
cdr3_nt: TGTGCCAGCAGTCCCATTAGGCGGACAGGTCGGCTGGTAAAGAATTCACCCCTCCACTTT

j_call: TRBJ1-2
cdr3_length: 14
d_call: .
clone_size: .
v_call: TRBV5-1
cdr3_aa: CASSLATTNYGYTF
cdr3_nt: TGCGCCAGCAGCTTAGCGACTACCAACTATGGCTACACCTTC

j_call: TRBJ1-5
cdr3_length: 14
d_call: .
clone_size: .
v_call: TRBV12-3/TRBV12-4
cdr3_aa: CASSLVDSNQPQHF
cdr3_nt: TGTGCCAGCAGTTTAGTGGACAGCAATCAGCCCCAGCATTTT

j_call: TRBJ1-2
cdr3_length: 15
d_call: .
clone_size: few
v_call: TRBV7-6
cdr3_aa: CASSLGRSGEGGYTF
cdr3_nt: TGTGCCAGCAGCTTAGGGCGGTCAGGCGAGGGTGGCTACACCTTC

j_call: TRBJ1-2
cdr3_length: 15
d_call: TRBD1
clone_size: once
v_call: TRBV3-1
cdr3_aa: CASSQGPGTGYGYTF
cdr3_nt: TGTGCCAGCAGCCAGGGCCCCGGGACAGGCTATGGCTACACCTTC

j_call: TRBJ2-5
cdr3_length: 16
d_call: TRBD1
clone_size: .
v_call: TRBV20-1
cdr3_aa: CSAGDPRQGVGETQYF
cdr3_nt: TGCAGTGCTGGAGACCCACGACAGGGGGTCGGAGAGACCCAGTACTTC